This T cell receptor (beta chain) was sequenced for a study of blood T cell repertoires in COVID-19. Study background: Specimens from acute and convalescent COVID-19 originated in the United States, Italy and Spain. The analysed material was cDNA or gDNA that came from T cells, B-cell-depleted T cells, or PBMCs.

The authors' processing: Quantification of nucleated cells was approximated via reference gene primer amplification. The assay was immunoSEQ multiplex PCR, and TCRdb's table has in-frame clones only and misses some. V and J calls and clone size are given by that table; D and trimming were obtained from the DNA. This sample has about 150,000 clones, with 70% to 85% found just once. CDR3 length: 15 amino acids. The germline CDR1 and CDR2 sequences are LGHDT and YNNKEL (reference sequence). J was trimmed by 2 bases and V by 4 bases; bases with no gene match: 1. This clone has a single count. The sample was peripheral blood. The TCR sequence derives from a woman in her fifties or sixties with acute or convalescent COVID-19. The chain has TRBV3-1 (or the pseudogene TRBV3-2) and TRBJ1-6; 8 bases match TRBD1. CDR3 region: CASSPTGAYNSPLHF. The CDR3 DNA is TGTGCCAGCAGCCCGACAGGGGCCTATAATTCACCCCTCCACTTT.